Detailed here is one TCR beta chain. The antigen remains unidentified. The data were obtained in a study of radiation and T cells in renal cell carcinoma. TCRdb's copy holds only in-frame clones and misses some; the assay was immunoSEQ multiplex PCR. The sample records about 91,000 clones, 70% to 85% being singletons. Time point defined: baseline pretreatment blood. Treatment denoted: 15 Gy SBRT to primary tumor, nephrectomy 4 weeks later. Overall study findings and caveats: Pretreatment tumor biopsies were lacking, so baseline clonotypes are unknown.

CDR1 is SGHRS, CDR2 YFSETQ, per germline. The CDR3 length is 14 residues. With 3 bases clipped from V and 5 bases from J, the junction kept 7 bases outside the gene matches. This sequence joins TRBV5-1 and TRBJ1-2, with 7 bases that match TRBD1. The clonotype was recovered from a man in his 60s with renal cell carcinoma. The source was blood, collected from a patient whose treatment included radiotherapy and nephrectomy. The CDR3 sequence: CASSSGQSPYGYTF. The CDR3 DNA sequence: TGCGCCAGCAGCTCGGGACAGAGCCCTTATGGCTACACCTTC.